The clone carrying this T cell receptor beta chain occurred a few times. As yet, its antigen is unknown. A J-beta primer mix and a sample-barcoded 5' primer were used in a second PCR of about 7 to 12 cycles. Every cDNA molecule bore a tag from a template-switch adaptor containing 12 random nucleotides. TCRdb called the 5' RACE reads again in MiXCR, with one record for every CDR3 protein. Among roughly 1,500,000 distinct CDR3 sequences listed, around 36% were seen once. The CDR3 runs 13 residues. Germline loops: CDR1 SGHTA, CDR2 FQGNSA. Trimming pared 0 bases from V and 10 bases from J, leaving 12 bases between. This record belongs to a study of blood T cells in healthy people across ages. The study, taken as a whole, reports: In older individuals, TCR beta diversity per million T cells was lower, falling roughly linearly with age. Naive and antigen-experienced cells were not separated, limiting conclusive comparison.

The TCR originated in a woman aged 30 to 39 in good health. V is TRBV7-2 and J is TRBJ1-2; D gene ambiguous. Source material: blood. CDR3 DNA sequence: TGTGCCAGCAGCTTAGCGCTTCAGGTGGACTACACCTTC. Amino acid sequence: CASSLALQVDYTF.